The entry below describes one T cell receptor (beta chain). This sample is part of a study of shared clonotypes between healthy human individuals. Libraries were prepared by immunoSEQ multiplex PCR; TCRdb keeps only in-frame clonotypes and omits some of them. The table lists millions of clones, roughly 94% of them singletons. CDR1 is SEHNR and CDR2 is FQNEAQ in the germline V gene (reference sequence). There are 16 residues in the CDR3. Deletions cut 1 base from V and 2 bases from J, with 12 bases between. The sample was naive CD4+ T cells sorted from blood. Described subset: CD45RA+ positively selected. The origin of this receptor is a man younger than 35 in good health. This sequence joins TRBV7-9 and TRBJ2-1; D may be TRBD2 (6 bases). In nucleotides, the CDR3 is TGTGCCAGCAGCTTAGGCGGGGTAGAGCCCTACAATGAGCAGTTCTTC. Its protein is CASSLGGVEPYNEQFF.